This record covers a single T cell receptor (beta chain). This CDR3 spans 16 amino acids. Germline V CDR1 and CDR2: KGHSH, LQKENI. V shed 3 bases and J 6 bases; nucleotides not matched to a gene: 8. Study processing details: Estimates of nucleated cell counts were drawn from the amplification of reference gene primers. Profiled with immunoSEQ multiplex PCR; TCRdb holds only in-frame clones, not every one. Clonal size and the V and J genes are those of that table, whereas D and trimming came from the DNA. Of some 160,000 clones detected, more than 65% appear once; the ten largest clones hold 14%. This specimen comes from a study of blood T cell repertoires in COVID-19. Study in general: There were acute and convalescent COVID-19 samples, and they came from the United States, Italy and Spain. PBMCs, B-cell-depleted T cells, or T cells provided the cDNA or gDNA that made up the material.

Sequenced material: peripheral blood. The genes are TRBV18 and TRBJ2-1; 10 positions agree with TRBD1. The TCR comes from a woman at least 80 years old with acute or convalescent COVID-19. DNA for the CDR3: TGTGCCAGCTCACCGTATGCCGGGACAGGGGCCAATGAGCAGTTCTTC. Translation: CASSPYAGTGANEQFF.